This entry features one T cell receptor (beta chain) sequence. The data are from a study of blood T cell repertoires in COVID-19. This table comes from immunoSEQ multiplex PCR, and its TCRdb copy is limited to in-frame clones, with some not included. The table shows hundreds of thousands of clones, with about 90% occurring only once. This clonotype originated in a woman younger than 45 with COVID-19, enrolled during active disease. Sequencing was done on a sample of peripheral blood.

The CDR3 is CASSQQWTGANEQYV. CDR3 DNA: TGTGCCAGCAGCCAACAATGGACAGGGGCAAACGAGCAGTACGTC. The chain uses TRBV5-8 and TRBJ2-7; 9 nucleotides line up with TRBD1. The CDR3 has 15 residues. From germline, CDR1 is SGHTS and CDR2 YDEGEE. The trim removed 4 bases at V and 5 bases at J, leaving 10 bases unmatched.